A single T cell receptor beta chain is shown here with its context. Method: immunoSEQ multiplex PCR; TCRdb's copy keeps in-frame clones and lacks some. Of approximately 150,000 clones listed, 87% are singletons. These data originate in a study of blood T cell repertoires in COVID-19. At the level of the study: From T cells, B-cell-depleted T cells, or PBMCs came the material, which was cDNA or gDNA.

The V end lost 0 bases, the J end lost 4 bases, and 6 bases lay between the germline ends. There are 13 residues in the CDR3. The rearrangement links TRBV12-3 or TRBV12-4 to TRBJ1-2; D remains ambiguous. The TCR sequence derives from a man between 50 and 59 years old who had recovered from COVID-19. The material sequenced was peripheral blood. The CDR3 nucleotides are TGTGCCAGCAGTTTAGCCGGGTTCTATGGCTACACCTTC. Amino acids: CASSLAGFYGYTF.